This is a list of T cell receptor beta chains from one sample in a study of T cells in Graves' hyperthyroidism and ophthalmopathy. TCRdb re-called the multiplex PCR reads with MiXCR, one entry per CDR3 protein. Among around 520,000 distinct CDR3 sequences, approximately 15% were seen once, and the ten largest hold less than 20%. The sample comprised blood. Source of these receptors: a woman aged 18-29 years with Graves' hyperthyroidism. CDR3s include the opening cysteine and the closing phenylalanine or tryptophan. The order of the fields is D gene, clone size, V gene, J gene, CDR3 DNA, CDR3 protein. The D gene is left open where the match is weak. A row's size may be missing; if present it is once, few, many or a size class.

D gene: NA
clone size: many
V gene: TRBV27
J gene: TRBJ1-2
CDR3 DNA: TGTGCCAGCAGGGGCCCAGGAGTCTTCTATGGCTACACCTTC
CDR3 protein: CASRGPGVFYGYTF

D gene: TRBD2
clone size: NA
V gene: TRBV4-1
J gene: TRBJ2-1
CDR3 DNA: TGCGCCAGCAGCCAAGGGGAGGGCCGCACCTACAATGAGCAGTTCTTC
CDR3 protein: CASSQGEGRTYNEQFF

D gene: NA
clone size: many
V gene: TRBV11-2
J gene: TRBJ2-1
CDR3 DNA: TGTGCCAGCAGCTTGTCTATCCCGGGGACCCACAATGAGCAGTTCTTC
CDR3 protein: CASSLSIPGTHNEQFF

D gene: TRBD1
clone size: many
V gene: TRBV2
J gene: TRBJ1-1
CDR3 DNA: TGTGCCACCCAGGGACAGGCGATAGGGACTGAAGCTTTCTTT
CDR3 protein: CATQGQAIGTEAFF

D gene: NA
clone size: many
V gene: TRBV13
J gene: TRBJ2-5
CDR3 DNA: TGTGCCAGCAGCCAAGGAAGAAGTGCCCAGTACTTC
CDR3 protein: CASSQGRSAQYF

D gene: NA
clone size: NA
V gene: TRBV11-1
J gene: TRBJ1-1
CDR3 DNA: TGTGCCAGCAGCCTTAGCTTCGGTACAGGTCTCGGGACTGAAGCTTTCTTT
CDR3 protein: CASSLSFGTGLGTEAFF

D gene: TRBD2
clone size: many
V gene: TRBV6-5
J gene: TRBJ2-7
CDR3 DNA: TGTGCCAGCAGTTACTCCGGGACTAGAGACTACGAGCAGTACTTC
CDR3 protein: CASSYSGTRDYEQYF

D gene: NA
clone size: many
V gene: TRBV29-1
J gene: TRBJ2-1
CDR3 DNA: TGCAGCGTCGACTGGGGGGACAGTCGAGATGAGCAGTTCTTC
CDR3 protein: CSVDWGDSRDEQFF

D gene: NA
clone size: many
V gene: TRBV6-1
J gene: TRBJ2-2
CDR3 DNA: TGTGCCAGCACCTCGAGGGCCCTCGCAAACACCGGGGAGCTGTTTTTT
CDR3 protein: CASTSRALANTGELFF

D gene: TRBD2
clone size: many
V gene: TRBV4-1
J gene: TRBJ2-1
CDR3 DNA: TGCGCCAGCAGCCAGGGACTAGCGGCCAATGAGCAGTTCTTC
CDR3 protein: CASSQGLAANEQFF